The 3 T cell receptor beta chains presented below share a single source sample, sequenced in a study of cytomegalovirus exposure and HLA in healthy donors. The PCR made use of 60 Vbeta and 13 Jbeta primers. The method was immunoSEQ multiplex PCR; TCRdb's version includes in-frame clones alone and lacks a portion of them. The sample shows about 150,000 clones, around 80% of them seen only once. The sequenced material came from PBMCs. The source is a man aged 40-55 years in good health and CMV-seropositive.

This chain joins TRBV27 and TRBJ2-5; 7 positions match TRBD1. The V segment lost 5 bases and the J segment 4 bases; nucleotides outside the gene matches: 7. Germline V lookup: CDR1 MNHEY, CDR2 SMNVEV (reference sequence). The CDR3 has 14 residues. Written as DNA, the CDR3 is TGTGCCAGCAGTACAACCGGGACAGCAGAGACCCAGTACTTC. Translation: CASSTTGTAETQYF.

This sequence joins TRBV7-2 and TRBJ1-2, with 7 positions matching TRBD1. The CDR3 sequence is 15 residues long. The germline V gene encodes CDR1 SGHTA and CDR2 FQGNSA. With V trimmed by 5 bases and J by 4 bases, 10 bases remained unmatched. CDR3 in amino acids: CASSEGQGGFYGYTF. CDR3 DNA sequence: TGTGCCAGCAGCGAGGGGCAGGGGGGTTTCTATGGCTACACCTTC.

With respect to this clone: One end of the junction varies from germline; a read error may be responsible. This chain uses TRBV7-9 with TRBJ2-7; D remains unclear. This CDR3 has 14 residues. Germline V gene data show CDR1 as SEHNR and CDR2 as FQNEAQ (reference sequence). CDR3 sequence: CSSSLGSRTYEQYF. Here the CDR3 DNA reads TGTTCCAGCAGCTTAGGGTCGCGGACCTACGAGCAGTACTTC.